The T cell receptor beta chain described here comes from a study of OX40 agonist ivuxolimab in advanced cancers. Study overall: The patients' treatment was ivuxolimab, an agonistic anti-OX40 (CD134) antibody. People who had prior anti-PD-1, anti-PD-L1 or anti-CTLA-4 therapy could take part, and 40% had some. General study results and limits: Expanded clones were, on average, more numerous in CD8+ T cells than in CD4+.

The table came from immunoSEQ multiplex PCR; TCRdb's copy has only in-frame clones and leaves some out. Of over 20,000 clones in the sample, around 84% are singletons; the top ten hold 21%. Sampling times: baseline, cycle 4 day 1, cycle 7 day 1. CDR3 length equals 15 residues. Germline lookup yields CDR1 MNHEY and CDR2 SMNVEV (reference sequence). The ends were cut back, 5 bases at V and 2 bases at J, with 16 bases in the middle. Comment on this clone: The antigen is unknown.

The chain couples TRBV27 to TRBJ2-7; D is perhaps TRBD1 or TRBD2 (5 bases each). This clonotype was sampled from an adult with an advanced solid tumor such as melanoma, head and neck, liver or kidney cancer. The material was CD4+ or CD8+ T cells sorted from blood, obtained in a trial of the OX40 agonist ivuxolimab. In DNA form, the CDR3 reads TGTGCCAGCAGTGAAGGGACCCCTAGGCCCTACGAGCAGTACTTC. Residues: CASSEGTPRPYEQYF.